Below are 16 T cell receptor beta chains sequenced from a single sample in a study of Ad26.COV2.S vaccination and SARS-CoV-2 variants. The repertoire was sequenced with immunoSEQ multiplex PCR; TCRdb's copy has only in-frame clones and lacks some. This sample has hundreds of thousands of clones, with 87% found just once. Treatment indicated: roughly 19 received Ad26.COV2.S at low or high dose, single or two shots; roughly 5 received placebo; per-sample allocation not given. Sampling occurred on day 63 after the first vaccine or placebo injection. The sequenced sample was peripheral blood, obtained in a trial of Ad26.COV2.S vaccine versus placebo. Receptor source: a person aged 18-60 years who received the Ad26.COV2.S COVID-19 vaccine or a placebo.

The genes are TRBV10-2 and TRBJ2-5, with D possibly matching TRBD2 (6 bases). The V end lost 8 bases, the J end lost 5 bases, and 9 bases lay between the germline ends. CDR1 is WSHSY and CDR2 is SAAADI in the germline V gene. The CDR3 sequence is 11 residues long. The CDR3 is CASGGWETQYF. As DNA, the CDR3 is TGCGCCAGCGGAGGGTGGGAGACCCAGTACTTC.

This clone was picked up a small number of times. This chain connects TRBV6-5 to TRBJ1-5, with D maybe TRBD1 (5 bases). The CDR3 spans 15 residues. Germline-derived CDR1 and CDR2 are MNHEY and SVGAGI. The ends were cut back, 4 bases at V and 2 bases at J, with 12 bases in the middle. The CDR3 DNA reads TGTGCCAGCAGTTCGACAGTTTTCGGCAATCAGCCCCAGCATTTT. As protein: CASSSTVFGNQPQHF.

This clone has just a few counts. V and J are TRBV7-8 and TRBJ2-6; D might be TRBD1 (6 bases). The CDR3 consists of 16 residues. The germline CDR1 and CDR2 sequences are SGHVS and FQNEAQ. The V gene lost 1 base and the J gene lost 4 bases, with 11 bases spanning the gap. The CDR3 nucleotides are TGTGCCAGCAGCTTAGGTGGGGGCTCAGGGGCCAACGTCCTGACTTTC. This sequence encodes CASSLGGGSGANVLTF.

The chain carries TRBV7-9 and TRBJ1-1; unclear D gene. In germline, CDR1 is SEHNR, CDR2 FQNEAQ (reference sequence). The CDR3 is made up of 16 amino acids. V was clipped by 4 bases and J by 3 bases, with 18 bases between them. The DNA for the CDR3 is TGTGCCAGCAGCTACACAGCCCTTAGGTTGGACACTGAAGCTTTCTTT. Protein product: CASSYTALRLDTEAFF.

The gene calls are TRBV4-1 and TRBJ2-1, with TRBD2 matching 12 bases. Trimming removed 0 bases from V and 3 bases from J; junction bases left unmatched: 6. CDR1 and CDR2 (germline): MGHRA, YSYEKL. CDR3 length: 18 amino acids. The CDR3 reads CASSQEHRTSGVYNEQFF. The CDR3 nucleotides read TGCGCCAGCAGCCAAGAGCACCGGACTAGCGGGGTCTACAATGAGCAGTTCTTC.

CDR3 loop: CASSLEVGGVSSYEQYF. In DNA, the CDR3 is TGTGCCAGCAGCTTAGAGGTTGGTGGAGTGAGCTCCTACGAGCAGTACTTC. The chain employs TRBV7-2 and TRBJ2-7; no clear D gene. V was clipped by 1 base and J by 0 bases, with 16 bases between them. The CDR3 runs to 17 residues. Germline CDR1 reads SGHTA; CDR2 reads FQGNSA.

This clone was seen a few times. The chain carries TRBV7-2 and TRBJ2-3; TRBD2 is a possible D gene (6 bases). Germline assignment: CDR1 SGHTA and CDR2 FQGNSA. Trimming cost V 5 bases and J 8 bases, with 23 bases left between them. This CDR3 is built from 16 residues. This chain's CDR3 is CASSPHRDSRRSTQYF. The CDR3 DNA sequence: TGTGCCAGCAGCCCCCACCGGGACTCAAGGAGGAGTACGCAGTATTTT.

This clone was seen just once. The rearrangement joins TRBV6-5 to TRBJ2-5; 9 nucleotides match TRBD2. This CDR3 comprises 15 residues. CDR1 MNHEY and CDR2 SVGAGI come from the germline V gene. Trimming removed 0 bases from V and 7 bases from J; junction bases left unmatched: 6. CDR3 bases: TGTGCCAGCAGTTACTCTACGCGGGGGGGCGTGACCCAGTACTTC. Its protein product is CASSYSTRGGVTQYF.

A single count supports this clone. The gene calls are TRBV5-6 and TRBJ2-5; 8 bases are shared with TRBD2. The CDR3 length is 16 residues. Losses at the gene ends were 1 base for V and 1 base for J; bases not matched to a gene: 6. The germline V gene has CDR1 SGHDT and CDR2 YYEEEE. The DNA for the CDR3 is TGTGCCAGCAGCTTGCGGCGGGGGGACCTCCAAGAGACCCAGTACTTC. Residues: CASSLRRGDLQETQYF.

J is TRBJ1-5 and V is TRBV6-1; TRBD1 agrees at 10 bases. Germline loops: CDR1 MNHNS, CDR2 SASEGT. CDR3 length: 17 amino acids. V was pared by 4 bases and J by 2 bases, with 8 bases of the junction left unmatched. For the CDR3, the DNA is TGTGCCAGCAGTGGCTGGACAGGGGGTTCGGGCAATCAGCCCCAGCATTTT. This codes for CASSGWTGGSGNQPQHF.

This clone was observed many times. The chain joins TRBV4-1 to TRBJ2-6; D gene uncertain. CDR1 is MGHRA and CDR2 is YSYEKL in the germline V gene. The CDR3 loop spans 17 amino acids. V was shortened by 0 bases and J by 0 bases, with 9 bases between the two germline ends. CDR3 amino acids: CASSQDNSHSGANVLTF. The CDR3 DNA follows: TGCGCCAGCAGCCAAGATAACTCGCACTCTGGGGCCAACGTCCTGACTTTC.

This clone was seen more than once but under ten times. The chain carries TRBV4-1 and TRBJ1-2; D uncertain. V shed 0 bases and J shed 5 bases, with 7 bases lying between them. CDR1 and CDR2 (germline): MGHRA, YSYEKL. The CDR3 is 13 amino acids. In DNA form, the CDR3 reads TGCGCCAGCAGCCAAGAGGGCAGTTATGGCTACACCTTC. Protein product: CASSQEGSYGYTF.

With regard to this clone: One junction end does not reproduce the germline sequence, and a read error may be involved. This sequence joins TRBV6-4 and TRBJ2-2, with D perhaps matching TRBD2 (5 bases). The CDR3 has 14 residues. Germline CDR1 reads MRHNA; CDR2 reads SNTAGT. In nucleotides, the CDR3 is TGTGCCAGCAGCGACTCGGGGTGGACCGGGGAGCTGTTTTTT. Translating gives CASSDSGWTGELFF.

This clone came up once. This rearrangement joins TRBV20-1 to TRBJ1-2; D unresolved. V was trimmed by 1 base and J by 7 bases, leaving 7 bases between them. CDR3 length: 11 residues. Germline-derived CDR1 and CDR2 are DFQATT and SNEGSKA (reference sequence). This CDR3 reads CSARVRFGYTF. Written as DNA, the CDR3 is TGCAGTGCTAGAGTTCGGTTTGGCTACACCTTC.

The DNA of the CDR3 is TGTGCCACCAGCAGAGGTCCAGGGGGCGATGAAAAACTGTTTTTT. Translated: CATSRGPGGDEKLFF. V is TRBV15 and J is TRBJ1-4; TRBD1 matches 8 bases. CDR3 length equals 15 residues. V was clipped by 1 base and J by 6 bases; unmatched bases: 4. Germline V CDR1 and CDR2: LNHNV, YYDKDF (reference sequence).

The chain links TRBV5-6 to TRBJ2-7; 7 nucleotides agree with TRBD1. The CDR3 runs 15 residues. CDR1 is SGHDT, CDR2 YYEEEE, per germline. J lost 2 bases, V lost 4 bases, and 9 bases had no gene match. DNA for the CDR3: TGTGCCAGCAGCGTACAGGGGCCGGGCCCCTACGAGCAGTACTTC. Encoded protein: CASSVQGPGPYEQYF.